These 25 T cell receptor beta chains were all obtained from the same sample, sequenced in a study of STAT5B mutations in CD4+ large granular lymphocyte leukemia. Produced via immunoSEQ multiplex PCR; TCRdb's table is partial and in-frame only. This table has tens of thousands of clones, approximately 81% appearing once. What was sequenced was CD4+ T cells from blood buffy coats. All receptors derive from a human donor in good health.

This clone was seen only a few times. This sequence joins TRBV30 and TRBJ2-7; 9 positions agree with TRBD1. Trimming removed 2 bases from V and 5 bases from J; junction bases left unmatched: 4. Germline CDR1 reads GTSNPN; CDR2 reads SVGIG (reference sequence). This CDR3 is built from 13 residues. CDR3 protein: CAWSPDRGDEQYF. The CDR3 DNA follows: TGTGCCTGGAGTCCGGACAGGGGTGACGAGCAGTACTTC.

This clone was counted between two and nine times. The chain combines TRBV27 with TRBJ1-1, with D tentatively TRBD1 (6 bases). The CDR3 has 15 amino acids. Germline lookup yields CDR1 MNHEY and CDR2 SMNVEV (reference sequence). V lost 3 bases and J 5 bases, leaving 16 bases between the germline ends. CDR3 in amino acids: CASSFQPQGGTEAFF. CDR3 nucleotides: TGTGCCAGCAGTTTCCAACCACAGGGAGGGACTGAAGCTTTCTTT.

This clone was picked up one time. V usage is TRBV25-1 and J usage is TRBJ2-3; D is possibly TRBD1 (6 bases). Germline CDR1 reads MGHDK; CDR2 reads SYGVNS. The CDR3 runs 15 residues. V was pared by 2 bases and J by 4 bases, with 13 bases between. The CDR3 nucleotides read TGTGCCAGCAGTGAACCCTCGACAGGTCCAGATACGCAGTATTTT. Translation gives CASSEPSTGPDTQYF. The variable domain in full, with the rest retrieved from reference TRBV25-1 and TRBJ2-3, is EADIYQTPRYLVIGTGKKITLECSQTMGHDKMYWYQQDPGMELHLIHYSYGVNSTEKGDLSSESTVSRIRTEHFPLTLESARPSHTSQYLCASSEPSTGPDTQYFGPGTRLTVL.

The chain uses TRBV10-3 and TRBJ2-3; no firm D call. Trimming left V 9 bases short and J 0 bases short, with 16 bases between. The germline V gene has CDR1 ENHRY and CDR2 SYGVKD. This CDR3 is 15 amino acids long. CDR3 in DNA: TGTGCCATTCGCCGCAGTGGGCCGAGCACAGATACGCAGTATTTT. This encodes CAIRRSGPSTDTQYF.

The table lists this clone with a count of one. The V gene is TRBV5-6, the J gene TRBJ1-3; 8 nucleotides line up with TRBD1. J gave up 0 bases and V 4 bases, and 6 bases lay outside the gene matches. CDR1 SGHDT and CDR2 YYEEEE come from the germline V gene. The CDR3 runs to 16 residues. CDR3 amino acids: CASSEGTGSSGNTIYF. In nucleotides, the CDR3 is TGTGCCAGCAGCGAGGGGACAGGAAGCTCTGGAAACACCATATATTTT.

This clone was recorded once. V gene TRBV18 combines with J gene TRBJ1-1; D not resolved. This CDR3 is built from 12 residues. CDR1 is KGHSH, CDR2 LQKENI, per germline. Trimming cost V 6 bases and J 0 bases, with 5 bases left between them. The CDR3 protein is CASSLLNTEAFF. The CDR3 DNA is TGTGCCAGCTCCCTTTTGAACACTGAAGCTTTCTTT.

The CDR3 sequence: CASSLDRSLSGNTIYF. CDR3 DNA sequence: TGTGCCAGCAGCTTAGATCGCAGCCTCTCTGGAAACACCATATATTTT. This chain uses TRBV7-8 with TRBJ1-3; D is unresolved. CDR1 is SGHVS and CDR2 is FQNEAQ in the germline V gene. V dropped 1 base and J dropped 0 bases, with 10 bases sitting between them. The CDR3 totals 16 residues.

CDR3 DNA sequence: TGTGCCAGCAGTTACGGAGGGAGGAGCTCCTACGAGCAGTACTTC. It specifies CASSYGGRSSYEQYF. The V gene is TRBV6-6, the J gene TRBJ2-7; tentatively, D is TRBD2 (6 bases). The CDR3 covers 15 residues. The germline CDR1 and CDR2 sequences are MNHNY and SVGAGI (reference sequence). V lost 2 bases and J 0 bases, leaving 11 bases between the germline ends.

The rearrangement links TRBV7-9 to TRBJ2-1, with D tentatively TRBD2 (6 bases). The germline CDR1 and CDR2 sequences are SEHNR and FQNEAQ (reference sequence). The CDR3 extends over 14 amino acids. V shed 7 bases and J shed 6 bases, with 16 bases lying between them. The CDR3 DNA reads as TGTGCCAGCACCCCCCGGAGGGGTGCCAATGAGCAGTTCTTC. Its protein is CASTPRRGANEQFF.

This clone was seen a handful of times. For the CDR3, the DNA is TGCGCCAGCAGCCAACTTACTGCCAGGAAGGACGCGGACTACGAGCAGTACTTC. Its protein product is CASSQLTARKDADYEQYF. J is TRBJ2-7 and V is TRBV4-1; D not resolved. This CDR3 has 18 residues. CDR1 and CDR2 (germline): MGHRA, YSYEKL. The V gene lost 2 bases and the J gene lost 3 bases, with 23 bases spanning the gap.

The chain joins TRBV5-1 to TRBJ1-1, with TRBD1 matching over 7 bases. Per the germline V gene, CDR1 is SGHRS and CDR2 is YFSETQ. The CDR3 sequence is 14 residues long. Germline trimming cut 5 bases from V and 1 base from J; bases unmatched to any gene: 5. CDR3 DNA sequence: TGCGCCAGCAGAAACAGGGGTGGGAACACTGAAGCTTTCTTT. Encoded protein: CASRNRGGNTEAFF.

The chain recombines TRBV5-6 with TRBJ1-5; D is possibly TRBD1 (6 bases). Germline CDR1 SGHDT, CDR2 YYEEEE. There are 16 residues in the CDR3. V shed 3 bases and J shed 0 bases, with 13 bases lying between them. The chain's CDR3 is CASSSYRTVSNQPQHF. As DNA, the CDR3 is TGTGCCAGCAGCTCATATCGGACAGTTAGCAATCAGCCCCAGCATTTT. Full variable domain (outside the CDR3, taken from reference TRBV5-6 and TRBJ1-5): DAGVTQSPTHLIKTRGQQVTLRCSPKSGHDTVSWYQQALGQGPQFIFQYYEEEERQRGNFPDRFSGHQFPNYSSELNVNALLLGDSALYLCASSSYRTVSNQPQHFGDGTRLSIL.

The chain joins TRBV27 to TRBJ2-1; D is possibly TRBD1 (5 bases). V was trimmed by 2 bases and J by 4 bases, leaving 12 bases between them. The CDR3 runs 15 residues. CDR1 and CDR2 from the germline V gene are MNHEY and SMNVEV (reference sequence). Here the CDR3 DNA reads TGTGCCAGCAGTTTAGGACATCGGTTATACAATGAGCAGTTCTTC. Translating it yields CASSLGHRLYNEQFF.

The chain has TRBV28 and TRBJ2-5, with D uncertain. Germline V lookup: CDR1 MDHEN, CDR2 SYDVKM. Trimming removed 5 bases at V and 5 bases at J, with 3 bases between. This CDR3 region has 10 residues. The CDR3: CASSTETQYF. CDR3 sequence (DNA): TGTGCCAGCAGTACGGAGACCCAGTACTTC.

The genes are TRBV6-1 and TRBJ1-2, with 10 bases that match TRBD1. The CDR3 covers 14 residues. Germline-derived CDR1 and CDR2 are MNHNS and SASEGT. V trimming: 4 bases; J trimming: 4 bases; junction bases outside the gene matches: 3. The CDR3 loop is CASSGRTGGYGYTF. The CDR3 bases are TGTGCCAGCAGTGGGCGGACAGGGGGCTATGGCTACACCTTC.

The chain carries TRBV5-5 and TRBJ2-1, with 8 bases identical to TRBD1. Germline CDR1 SGHKS, CDR2 YYEKEE (reference sequence). V shed 0 bases, J shed 4 bases, and the junction held 6 bases outside the gene matches. The CDR3 totals 16 residues. The chain's CDR3 is CASSLGGQAYYNEQFF. The CDR3 nucleotides read TGTGCCAGCAGCTTGGGGGGACAGGCCTATTACAATGAGCAGTTCTTC.

V is TRBV30 and J is TRBJ2-7; D tentatively fits TRBD1 or TRBD2 (5 bases each). The CDR3 has 14 amino acids. Germline CDR1 reads GTSNPN; CDR2 reads SVGIG (reference sequence). Deletions cut 0 bases from V and 4 bases from J, with 13 bases between. CDR3: CAWSVPPGTYEQYF. In nucleotides, the CDR3 is TGTGCCTGGAGTGTACCCCCGGGGACGTACGAGCAGTACTTC.

The chain combines TRBV5-4 with TRBJ1-3; D perhaps matches TRBD1 (5 bases). The CDR3 is made up of 16 amino acids. CDR1 SGHNT and CDR2 YYREEE come from the germline V gene (reference sequence). The V end was cut by 3 bases, the J end by 2 bases, with 15 bases between. CDR3 sequence (DNA): TGTGCCAGCAGCTCCCCGACCCAGGGCACTGGAAACACCATATATTTT. Its translation: CASSSPTQGTGNTIYF.

The chain is built from TRBV25-1 and TRBJ2-1, with no clear D. The V end lost 1 base, the J end lost 0 bases, and 4 bases lay between the germline ends. Germline V CDR1 and CDR2: MGHDK, SYGVNS. CDR3 length: 14 residues. CDR3 in DNA: TGTGCCAGCAGTGAATCTCTCTCCTACAATGAGCAGTTCTTC. It specifies CASSESLSYNEQFF.

This clone has a single count. The chain uses TRBV30 and TRBJ2-2; TRBD2 matches at 8 bases. This CDR3 contains 14 residues. Germline assignment: CDR1 GTSNPN and CDR2 SVGIG (reference sequence). With V trimmed by 3 bases and J by 4 bases, 4 bases remained unmatched. This CDR3 reads CAWSRLAITGELFF. The DNA for the CDR3 is TGTGCCTGGAGCCGACTAGCGATCACCGGGGAGCTGTTTTTT.

This chain connects TRBV15 to TRBJ2-1; D is perhaps TRBD2 (5 bases). The CDR3 runs to 13 residues. Germline lookup yields CDR1 LNHNV and CDR2 YYDKDF (reference sequence). Trimming shortened V by 0 bases and J by 8 bases, and 8 bases separated the two germline ends. This CDR3 reads CATSRDRDHEQFF. The CDR3 DNA reads TGTGCCACCAGCAGAGATCGGGATCATGAGCAGTTCTTC. Drawing the rest from reference TRBV15 and TRBJ2-1, the complete variable domain is DAMVIQNPRYQVTQFGKPVTLSCSQTLNHNVMYWYQQKSSQAPKLLFHYYDKDFNNEADTPDNFQSRRPNTSFCFLDIRSPGLGDTAMYLCATSRDRDHEQFFGPGTRLTVL.

The CDR3 is CAITRDLLYNEQFF. The CDR3 nucleotides read TGTGCCATCACTCGGGACCTCCTCTACAATGAGCAGTTCTTC. V gene TRBV10-3 combines with J gene TRBJ2-1, with D possibly called TRBD1 or TRBD2 (5 bases each). The CDR3 loop spans 14 amino acids. Between the trimmed V and J ends, which lost 7 bases and 3 bases, there was a span of 13 bases. Germline CDR1 reads ENHRY; CDR2 reads SYGVKD.

The V gene is TRBV6-5, the J gene TRBJ1-4; a weak D match, TRBD1 (6 bases). Trimming removed 6 bases at V and 6 bases at J, with 11 bases between. Germline loops: CDR1 MNHEY, CDR2 SVGAGI. This CDR3 has 13 residues. In DNA, the CDR3 is TGTGCCAGCAGCACGGGGGCGTATGAAAAACTGTTTTTT. Residues: CASSTGAYEKLFF.

The J gene is TRBJ2-3, the V gene TRBV19, with 10 bases lining up with TRBD1. Germline V gene sequence: CDR1 LNHDA, CDR2 SQIVND (reference sequence). V was clipped by 10 bases and J by 2 bases; unmatched bases: 3. The CDR3 is 13 amino acids. The CDR3 spells CATGQGDTDTQYF. The CDR3 coding sequence is TGTGCCACTGGACAGGGGGACACAGATACGCAGTATTTT. Based on the CDR3 plus reference TRBV19 and TRBJ2-3, the full variable domain is DGGITQSPKYLFRKEGQNVTLSCEQNLNHDAMYWYRQDPGQGLRLIYYSQIVNDFQKGDIAEGYSVSREKKESFPLTVTSAQKNPTAFYLCATGQGDTDTQYFGPGTRLTVL.

The gene calls are TRBV6-5 and TRBJ2-5, with 12 bases matching TRBD2. The J call is uncertain, as TRBJ2-7 better fits the DNA end. CDR3 length: 16 residues. Germline V gene sequence: CDR1 MNHEY, CDR2 SVGAGI. The CDR3 spells CASSYNLLAGGYEQYF. The DNA for the CDR3 is TGTGCCAGCAGTTATAACCTTCTAGCGGGAGGGTACGAGCAGTACTTC.